Following are 21 T cell receptor beta chains from one sample sequenced in a study of T cell responses to AZD1222 COVID-19 vaccine. The method was immunoSEQ multiplex PCR; TCRdb's version includes in-frame clones alone and lacks a portion of them. The sample carries around 190,000 clones, under 95% recorded once. Sample: peripheral blood, taken 28 days after the second AZD1222 dose. These receptors were obtained from an adult who received the AZD1222 COVID-19 vaccine.

This rearrangement joins TRBV5-1 to TRBJ2-2; D is possibly TRBD1 or TRBD2 (5 bases each). CDR3 length: 16 amino acids. Trimming shortened V by 4 bases and J by 0 bases, and 13 bases separated the two germline ends. The V gene's germline CDR1 is SGHRS and CDR2 YFSETQ. The CDR3 nucleotides are TGCGCCAGCAGCGCCTGGGACGAGCCGAACACCGGGGAGCTGTTTTTT. Its protein product is CASSAWDEPNTGELFF.

This clone occurred once. V gene TRBV5-1 combines with J gene TRBJ1-2; D gene unclear. There are 14 residues in the CDR3. Germline-derived CDR1 and CDR2 are SGHRS and YFSETQ. V lost 1 base and J 4 bases, leaving 11 bases between the germline ends. CDR3 in amino acids: CASSLPREPYGYTF. The CDR3 region has the DNA TGCGCCAGCAGCTTGCCCCGGGAGCCCTATGGCTACACCTTC.

The CDR3 DNA is TGTGCCAGCAGTTTAAGAATTGAAGCTTTCTTT. Protein sequence: CASSLRIEAFF. This chain uses TRBV28 with TRBJ1-1, with D unclear. The CDR3 runs 11 residues. Germline V gives CDR1 MDHEN, CDR2 SYDVKM. Trimming shortened V by 2 bases and J by 7 bases, and 5 bases separated the two germline ends.

This clone has a handful of counts. The chain employs TRBV19 and TRBJ1-4; 7 bases map to TRBD1. CDR3 length: 15 amino acids. The ends lost 4 bases at V and 0 bases at J; junction bases unmatched: 2. Germline V gene sequence: CDR1 LNHDA, CDR2 SQIVND (reference sequence). The CDR3 region is CASSRDRATNEKLFF. The DNA for the CDR3 is TGTGCCAGTAGTAGGGACAGAGCAACTAATGAAAAACTGTTTTTT.

This rearrangement joins TRBV29-1 to TRBJ1-1; D ambiguous. The CDR3 consists of 9 residues. Trimming shortened V by 7 bases and J by 6 bases, and 6 bases separated the two germline ends. CDR1 and CDR2 (germline): SQVTM, ANQGSEA. CDR3 loop: CSAGAEAFF. CDR3 nucleotide sequence: TGCAGCGCCGGGGCTGAAGCTTTCTTT.

This clone was recorded once. The J gene is TRBJ2-2, the V gene TRBV28; tentatively, D is TRBD1 or TRBD2 (5 bases each). Germline assignment: CDR1 MDHEN and CDR2 SYDVKM. There are 15 residues in the CDR3. The V end lost 8 bases, the J end lost 4 bases, and 17 bases lay between the germline ends. The CDR3 DNA is TGTGCCAGCCAAGCCCTGGGGACCGGCACCGGGGAGCTGTTTTTT. As protein: CASQALGTGTGELFF. The full variable domain, with the rest looked up from reference TRBV28 and TRBJ2-2, is DVKVTQSSRYLVKRTGEKVFLECVQDMDHENMFWYRQDPGLGLRLIYFSYDVKMKEKGDIPEGYSVSREKKERFSLILESASTNQTSMYLCASQALGTGTGELFFGEGSRLTVL.

V and J are TRBV18 and TRBJ2-3; 8 bases map to TRBD1. The V and J ends lost 3 bases and 3 bases, in that order; junction bases with no gene match: 11. Germline CDR1 KGHSH, CDR2 LQKENI. The CDR3 spans 17 residues. The CDR3 reads CASSPRSRGPETDTQYF. Written as DNA, the CDR3 is TGTGCCAGCTCACCCAGGAGCAGGGGGCCAGAAACAGATACGCAGTATTTT.

The chain is built from TRBV30 and TRBJ2-1, with D perhaps matching TRBD1 (5 bases). This CDR3 is built from 16 residues. The V end lost 2 bases, the J end lost 2 bases, and 16 bases lay between the germline ends. CDR1 is GTSNPN and CDR2 is SVGIG in the germline V gene (reference sequence). DNA of the CDR3: TGTGCCTGGAGTAGGGGCGTCATTAGTACCTACAATGAGCAGTTCTTC. As protein: CAWSRGVISTYNEQFF.

This rearrangement joins TRBV9 to TRBJ1-2, with TRBD1 identical over 8 bases. V was clipped by 3 bases and J by 8 bases; unmatched bases: 9. Germline V gene sequence: CDR1 SGDLS, CDR2 YYNGEE. The CDR3 has 14 residues. The CDR3 loop is CASSAHATGVGYTF. The CDR3 nucleotides read TGTGCCAGCAGCGCGCACGCGACAGGGGTCGGCTACACCTTC.

The CDR3 DNA sequence: TGTGCCAGCAGTTTACCCCCAGGAGATTCCCAGCCCCAGCATTTT. Protein product: CASSLPPGDSQPQHF. The V gene is TRBV28, the J gene TRBJ1-5; D is undetermined. Per the germline V gene, CDR1 is MDHEN and CDR2 is SYDVKM. The CDR3 has 15 residues. Trimming removed 2 bases from V and 7 bases from J, with 15 bases in between.

The table lists this clone with a count of one. V usage is TRBV5-1 and J usage is TRBJ2-7, with 8 bases that match TRBD2. V trimming: 0 bases; J trimming: 2 bases; junction bases outside the gene matches: 4. The germline gives CDR1 SGHRS, CDR2 YFSETQ. The CDR3 is made up of 15 amino acids. For the CDR3, the DNA is TGCGCCAGCAGCTTGGGAGCGGGGGCACCCTACGAGCAGTACTTC. Its translation: CASSLGAGAPYEQYF.

In its sample, this clone was seen once. The chain recombines TRBV7-9 with TRBJ1-1; 7 positions agree with TRBD1. This CDR3 has 16 residues. Germline V gives CDR1 SEHNR, CDR2 FQNEAQ (reference sequence). V lost 1 base and J lost 1; bases outside the gene matches: 6. CDR3 bases: TGTGCCAGCAGCTTAGGGGCAGGGGGGAGGAACACTGAAGCTTTCTTT. The encoded protein is CASSLGAGGRNTEAFF. Drawing the rest from reference TRBV7-9 and TRBJ1-1, the complete variable domain is DTGVSQNPRHKITKRGQNVTFRCDPISEHNRLYWYRQTLGQGPEFLTYFQNEAQLEKSRLLSDRFSAERPKGSFSTLEIQRTEQGDSAMYLCASSLGAGGRNTEAFFGQGTRLTVV.

The chain combines TRBV5-4 with TRBJ1-1; unclear D gene. This CDR3 spans 14 amino acids. Germline CDR1 is SGHNT and CDR2 is YYREEE (reference sequence). Trimming removed 2 bases from V and 1 base from J, with 9 bases in between. In DNA, the CDR3 is TGTGCCAGCAGCTTTTGGCAGACGAACACTGAAGCTTTCTTT. Amino acid sequence: CASSFWQTNTEAFF.

V is TRBV5-1 and J is TRBJ1-1; no clear D. Germline V gene data show CDR1 as SGHRS and CDR2 as YFSETQ. This CDR3 has 14 residues. Trimming took 0 bases from V and 7 from J, leaving 13 bases between them. CDR3 bases: TGCGCCAGCAGCTTGGCCGGTTGGTCCGATGAAGCTTTCTTT. Amino acid sequence: CASSLAGWSDEAFF.

V is TRBV19 and J is TRBJ1-5, with D maybe TRBD1 (6 bases). This CDR3 comprises 15 residues. In germline, CDR1 is LNHDA, CDR2 SQIVND (reference sequence). The ends were cut back, 7 bases at V and 1 base at J, with 14 bases in the middle. As DNA, the CDR3 is TGTGCCAGTACTAGGAGGGGGGGGAGCAATCAGCCCCAGCATTTT. This translates into CASTRRGGSNQPQHF. The whole variable domain, remainder taken from reference TRBV19 and TRBJ1-5, is DGGITQSPKYLFRKEGQNVTLSCEQNLNHDAMYWYRQDPGQGLRLIYYSQIVNDFQKGDIAEGYSVSREKKESFPLTVTSAQKNPTAFYLCASTRRGGSNQPQHFGDGTRLSIL.

The chain couples TRBV6-5 to TRBJ2-7; 7 bases agree with TRBD1. Germline V CDR1 and CDR2: MNHEY, SVGAGI. The CDR3 runs 16 residues. V shed 0 bases and J 0 bases; nucleotides not matched to a gene: 5. The CDR3 is CASSYSRTGSSYEQYF. The CDR3, as DNA: TGTGCCAGCAGTTACTCGAGGACAGGTAGCTCCTACGAGCAGTACTTC.

The genes are TRBV19 and TRBJ1-2, with TRBD1 matching over 9 bases. This CDR3 has 14 amino acids. Trimming cost V 9 bases and J 4 bases; bases outside gene matches: 9. Germline V gene data show CDR1 as LNHDA and CDR2 as SQIVND (reference sequence). The CDR3, as DNA: TGTGCCAGCAGGTTCGGACAGGGGATCTATGGCTACACCTTC. This gives the protein CASRFGQGIYGYTF.

The rearrangement uses TRBV14 and TRBJ2-7; tentatively, D is TRBD1 (6 bases). Per germline, CDR1 SGHDN and CDR2 FVKESK. Trimming left V 5 bases short and J 5 bases short, with 16 bases between. CDR3 length: 14 residues. The CDR3 sequence is CASSAPNRDHEQYF. The DNA for the CDR3 is TGTGCCAGCAGCGCCCCTAACAGGGACCACGAGCAGTACTTC. Full variable domain (outside the CDR3, taken from reference TRBV14 and TRBJ2-7): EAGVTQFPSHSVIEKGQTVTLRCDPISGHDNLYWYRRVMGKEIKFLLHFVKESKQDESGMPNNRFLAERTGGTYSTLKVQPAELEDSGVYFCASSAPNRDHEQYFGPGTRLTVT.

The chain recombines TRBV9 with TRBJ1-5; TRBD1 might be the D (5 bases). The germline V gene has CDR1 SGDLS and CDR2 YYNGEE. V lost 0 bases to trimming and J lost 0 bases, with 10 bases between them. This CDR3 has 16 residues. Written as DNA, the CDR3 is TGTGCCAGCAGCGTAGGTCCGGACAATAGCAATCAGCCCCAGCATTTT. Encoded protein: CASSVGPDNSNQPQHF.

This chain connects TRBV7-2 to TRBJ1-2; D gene uncertain. Trimming pared 5 bases from V and 4 bases from J, leaving 23 bases between. This CDR3 has 17 residues. Germline V CDR1 and CDR2: SGHTA, FQGNSA. The CDR3 nucleotides read TGTGCCAGCAGCCTATTTCTGTCGAGTGGGAGAGGCTATGGCTACACCTTC. Translated: CASSLFLSSGRGYGYTF.

This clone is a singleton in its sample. The junction shows a germline mismatch at one end, possibly a read error. The chain combines TRBV19 with TRBJ2-2, with 7 bases aligning to TRBD1. CDR1 is LNHDA and CDR2 is SQIVND in the germline V gene (reference sequence). CDR3 length: 14 amino acids. CDR3 DNA sequence: TGTGCCAGTAGGATAGAGGGGGCCACCGGGGAGCTGTTTTTT. Protein product: CASRIEGATGELFF.